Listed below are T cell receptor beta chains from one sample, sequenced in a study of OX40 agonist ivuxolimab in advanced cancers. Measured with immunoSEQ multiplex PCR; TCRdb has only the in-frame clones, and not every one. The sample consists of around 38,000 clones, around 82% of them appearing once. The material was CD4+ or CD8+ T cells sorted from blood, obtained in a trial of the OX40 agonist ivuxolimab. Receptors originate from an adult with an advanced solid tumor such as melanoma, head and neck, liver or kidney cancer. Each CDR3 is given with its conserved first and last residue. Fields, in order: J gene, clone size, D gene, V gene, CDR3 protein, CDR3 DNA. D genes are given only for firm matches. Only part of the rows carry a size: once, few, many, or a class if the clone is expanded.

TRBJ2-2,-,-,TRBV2,CASSERAGSSTGELFF,TGTGCCAGCAGTGAAAGGGCAGGGTCATCCACCGGGGAGCTGTTTTTT
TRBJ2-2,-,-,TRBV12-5,CASGPGQTNTGELFF,TGTGCTAGTGGCCCTGGACAGACGAACACCGGGGAGCTGTTTTTT
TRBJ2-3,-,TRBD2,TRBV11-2,CASSFRLAGGPADTQYF,TGTGCCAGCAGCTTCCGACTAGCGGGAGGGCCGGCAGATACGCAGTATTTT
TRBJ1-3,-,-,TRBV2,CASSVGPGNTIYF,TGTGCCAGCAGTGTAGGACCCGGGAACACCATATATTTT
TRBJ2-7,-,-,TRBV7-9,CASSLAQVYEQYF,TGTGCCAGCAGCTTAGCGCAGGTCTACGAGCAGTACTTC
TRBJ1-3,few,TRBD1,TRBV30,CAWTQGQASSGNTIYF,TGTGCCTGGACTCAGGGACAGGCTAGCTCTGGAAACACCATATATTTT
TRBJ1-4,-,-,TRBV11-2,CASSRGAPGLRSF,TGTGCCAGCAGCCGCGGTGCCCCGGGTCTCCGGAGTTTT
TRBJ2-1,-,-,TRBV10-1,CASSDPPLNEQFF,TGCGCCAGCAGTGACCCTCCCCTCAATGAGCAGTTCTTC
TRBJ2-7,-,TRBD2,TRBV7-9,CASSGTSGSLPYEQYF,TGTGCCAGCAGCGGGACTAGCGGGAGCCTTCCCTACGAGCAGTACTTC
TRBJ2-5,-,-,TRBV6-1,CASSESWGQQTQYF,TGTGCCAGCAGTGAATCTTGGGGCCAACAGACCCAGTACTTC
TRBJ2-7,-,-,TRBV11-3,CASSLDSQTWREQYF,TGTGCCAGCAGCTTAGATTCACAGACGTGGCGGGAGCAGTACTTC
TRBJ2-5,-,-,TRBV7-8,CASSLQDNQETQYF,TGTGCCAGCAGCTTACAGGACAACCAAGAGACCCAGTACTTC
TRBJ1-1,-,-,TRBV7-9,CASSLGLFEAFF,TGTGCCAGCAGCTTAGGGCTGTTTGAAGCTTTCTTT
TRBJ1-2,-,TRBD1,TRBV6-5,CASSYSPTGDGYTF,TGTGCCAGCAGTTACTCGCCGACAGGGGATGGCTACACCTTC
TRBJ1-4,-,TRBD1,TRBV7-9,CASRHQGAGEKLFF,TGTGCCAGCAGACACCAGGGGGCGGGTGAAAAACTGTTTTTT
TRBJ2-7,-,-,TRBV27,CASSPNRSSYEQYF,TGTGCCAGCAGTCCCAACAGAAGCTCCTACGAGCAGTACTTC
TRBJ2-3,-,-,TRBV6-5,CASKPGLSTDTQYF,TGTGCCAGCAAACCGGGACTCTCCACAGATACGCAGTATTTT
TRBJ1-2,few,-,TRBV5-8,CASSPRSLRGRINYGYTF,TGTGCCAGCAGCCCCCGCTCGTTAAGGGGGAGGATTAACTATGGCTACACCTTC
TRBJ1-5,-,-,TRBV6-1,CASKRNSNQPQHF,TGTGCCAGCAAAAGGAACAGCAATCAGCCCCAGCATTTT
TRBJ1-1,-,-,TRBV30,CACFGTGNTEAFF,TGTGCCTGCTTCGGGACGGGGAACACTGAAGCTTTCTTT
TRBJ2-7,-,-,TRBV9,CASSPGGYEQYF,TGTGCCAGCAGCCCCGGAGGGTACGAGCAGTACTTC
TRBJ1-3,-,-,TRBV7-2,CASSLQPHSGNTIYF,TGTGCCAGCAGCTTACAGCCCCACTCTGGAAACACCATATATTTT
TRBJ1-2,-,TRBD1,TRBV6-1,CASSTLTGDYGYTF,TGTGCCAGCAGTACATTGACAGGGGACTATGGCTACACCTTC
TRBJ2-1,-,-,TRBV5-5,CASRVIGGEQFF,TGTGCCAGCAGGGTAATAGGGGGTGAGCAGTTCTTC
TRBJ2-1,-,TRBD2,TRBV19,CASSIGGRWNEQFF,TGTGCCAGTAGTATAGGCGGGAGGTGGAATGAGCAGTTCTTC
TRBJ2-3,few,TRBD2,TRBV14,CASSPYYGGGQDTQYF,TGTGCCAGCAGCCCCTACTATGGGGGAGGGCAAGATACGCAGTATTTT
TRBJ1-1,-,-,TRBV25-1,CASSEAGRQNTEAFF,TGTGCCAGCAGTGAAGCGGGACGGCAGAACACTGAAGCTTTCTTT
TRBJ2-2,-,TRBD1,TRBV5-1,CASSSGQVHTGELFF,TGCGCCAGCAGCTCTGGACAGGTTCACACCGGGGAGCTGTTTTTT
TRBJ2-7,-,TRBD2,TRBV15,CATSREGLASSYEQYF,TGTGCCACCAGCAGAGAGGGACTAGCGAGTTCCTACGAGCAGTACTTC
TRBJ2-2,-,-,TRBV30,CAWSVLPAGELFF,TGTGCCTGGAGTGTATTGCCGGCCGGGGAGCTGTTTTTT
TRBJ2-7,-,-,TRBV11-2,CASSLGGTNYEQYF,TGTGCCAGCAGCTTAGGTGGGACAAACTACGAGCAGTACTTC
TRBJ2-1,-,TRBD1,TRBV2,CASRDRGIYEQFF,TGTGCCAGCCGGGACAGGGGGATTTATGAGCAGTTCTTC
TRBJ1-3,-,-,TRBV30,CAWSSGLGNTIYF,TGTGCCTGGAGCTCAGGGTTGGGAAACACCATATATTTT
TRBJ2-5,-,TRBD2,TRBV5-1,CASSLLGTSEETQYF,TGCGCCAGCAGCTTGTTAGGGACTAGCGAAGAGACCCAGTACTTC
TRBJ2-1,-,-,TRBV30,CAWSVGPGEEFF,TGTGCCTGGAGTGTAGGGCCGGGGGAAGAGTTCTTC
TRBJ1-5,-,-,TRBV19,CASSRSNQPQHF,TGTGCCAGCAGTAGGAGCAATCAGCCCCAGCATTTT
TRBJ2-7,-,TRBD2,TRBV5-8,CASSLLIAGGYEQYF,TGTGCCAGCAGCTTGTTGATAGCGGGAGGTTACGAGCAGTACTTC
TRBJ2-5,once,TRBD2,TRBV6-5,CASRIAGAETQYF,TGTGCCAGCAGGATAGCGGGGGCGGAGACCCAGTACTTC
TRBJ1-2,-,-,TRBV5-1,CASSPQGNYGYTF,TGCGCCAGCAGCCCACAGGGTAACTATGGCTACACCTTC
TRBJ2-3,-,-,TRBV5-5,CASSLGFTSRDTQYF,TGTGCCAGCAGTTTAGGGTTTACTTCACGTGATACGCAGTATTTT
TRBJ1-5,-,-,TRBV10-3,CAISENIGGGQPQHF,TGTGCCATCAGTGAGAATATTGGGGGCGGCCAGCCCCAGCATTTT
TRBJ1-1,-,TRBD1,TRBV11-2,CASSLISTGGANTEAFF,TGTGCCAGCAGCTTAATATCTACAGGGGGCGCGAACACTGAAGCTTTCTTT
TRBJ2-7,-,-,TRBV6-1,CASSDSSYEQYF,TGTGCCAGCAGTGACAGCTCCTACGAGCAGTACTTC
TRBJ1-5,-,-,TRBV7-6,CASSLAGDQPQHF,TGTGCCAGCAGCTTAGCAGGGGATCAGCCCCAGCATTTT
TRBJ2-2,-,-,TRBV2,CAWRDSTGELFF,TGTGCCTGGCGGGACAGTACCGGGGAGCTGTTTTTT
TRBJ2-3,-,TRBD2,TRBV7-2,CASSLAVLAGADTQYF,TGTGCCAGCAGCTTAGCGGTTCTAGCGGGGGCGGATACGCAGTATTTT
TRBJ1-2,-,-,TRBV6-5,CASSLTSGLNYGYTF,TGTGCCAGCAGTTTGACCAGTGGGCTTAACTATGGCTACACCTTC
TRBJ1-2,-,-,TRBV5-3,CARSPEPASYYGYTF,TGTGCCAGAAGCCCCGAGCCGGCCTCCTACTATGGCTACACCTTC